The next 12 T cell receptor beta chains were all read from a single sample in a study of blood T cell repertoires in COVID-19. Clones were sequenced by immunoSEQ multiplex PCR, and TCRdb holds only the in-frame ones, with some missing. The data contain around 140,000 clones, about 90% of them singletons. The specimen sequenced was peripheral blood. These receptor sequences come from a woman between 50 and 59 years old with acute or convalescent COVID-19.

The chain recombines TRBV5-1 with TRBJ2-3, with D uncertain. Per germline, CDR1 SGHRS and CDR2 YFSETQ. This CDR3 region has 13 residues. Trimming removed 4 bases at V and 0 bases at J, with 6 bases between. CDR3: CASSQKSTDTQYF. CDR3 nucleotide sequence: TGCGCCAGCAGCCAGAAGAGCACAGATACGCAGTATTTT. The complete variable domain, with remaining parts taken from reference TRBV5-1 and TRBJ2-3, reads KAGVTQTPRYLIKTRGQQVTLSCSPISGHRSVSWYQQTPGQGLQFLFEYFSETQRNKGNFPGRFSGRQFSNSRSEMNVSTLELGDSALYLCASSQKSTDTQYFGPGTRLTVL.

This clone was seen once. This rearrangement joins TRBV5-4 to TRBJ1-6; TRBD1 agrees at 9 bases. Trimming took 4 bases from V and 9 from J; bases not matched to a gene: 8. CDR1 is SGHNT and CDR2 is YYREEE in the germline V gene (reference sequence). The CDR3 length is 15 residues. The CDR3 region has the DNA TGTGCCAGCAGCCCCGGGGGGACAGGGCTTTCACCCCTCCACTTT. Protein product: CASSPGGTGLSPLHF.

The chain uses TRBV10-3 and TRBJ1-1, with TRBD1 identical over 9 bases. Per germline, CDR1 ENHRY and CDR2 SYGVKD. V lost 6 bases and J lost 1; bases outside the gene matches: 12. This CDR3 region has 17 residues. CDR3 residues: CAISLQGAVGGNTEAFF. CDR3 DNA: TGTGCCATCAGCCTACAGGGGGCTGTGGGTGGGAACACTGAAGCTTTCTTT.

The rearrangement joins TRBV5-5 to TRBJ2-7, with unresolved D. Germline values: CDR1 SGHKS, CDR2 YYEKEE (reference sequence). The V end was cut by 2 bases, the J end by 2 bases, with 11 bases between. The CDR3 length is 14 residues. For the CDR3, the DNA is TGTGCCAGCAGCTTTGGTAGCAGCACCTACGAGCAGTACTTC. Its translation: CASSFGSSTYEQYF.

The chain joins TRBV10-3 to TRBJ2-2, with 7 positions matching TRBD2. The CDR3 spans 12 residues. Trimming cost V 5 bases and J 6 bases; bases outside gene matches: 0. Germline V CDR1 and CDR2: ENHRY, SYGVKD. The CDR3 reads CAISREAGELFF. CDR3 DNA: TGTGCCATCAGTCGGGAGGCCGGGGAGCTGTTTTTT.

This chain links TRBV30 with TRBJ2-1, with TRBD2 as a possible D gene (5 bases). The CDR3 sequence is 12 residues long. Germline V lookup: CDR1 GTSNPN, CDR2 SVGIG (reference sequence). Deletions cut 5 bases from V and 5 bases from J, with 10 bases between. As DNA, the CDR3 is TGTGCCTGGTCCGCTAGCCACAATGAGCAGTTCTTC. Its protein is CAWSASHNEQFF.

The rearrangement links TRBV6-6 to TRBJ1-2; 8 bases fit TRBD1. V was clipped by 7 bases and J by 0 bases; unmatched bases: 4. The CDR3 sequence is 14 residues long. Germline V CDR1 and CDR2: MNHNY, SVGAGI (reference sequence). The CDR3 DNA follows: TGTGCCAGCATCCAACAGGGGGCTAACTATGGCTACACCTTC. It codes for CASIQQGANYGYTF.

This clone was seen a single time. The gene calls are TRBV18 and TRBJ2-7, with 13 bases identical to TRBD2. Germline lookup yields CDR1 KGHSH and CDR2 LQKENI. The ends lost 6 bases at V and 2 bases at J; junction bases unmatched: 4. The CDR3 sequence is 15 residues long. The CDR3 sequence is CASSETSGRAYEQYF. CDR3 DNA: TGTGCCAGCTCGGAAACTAGCGGGAGGGCCTACGAGCAGTACTTC.

V usage is TRBV2 and J usage is TRBJ2-5; D may be TRBD2 (6 bases). In germline, CDR1 is SNHLY, CDR2 FYNNEI. The CDR3 runs 13 residues. V shed 6 bases and J shed 2 bases, with 10 bases lying between them. For the CDR3, the DNA is TGTGCCAGCAGCGAGGGACTGCAAGAGACCCAGTACTTC. It encodes CASSEGLQETQYF. Full variable domain (remainder filled in from reference TRBV2 and TRBJ2-5): EPEVTQTPSHQVTQMGQEVILRCVPISNHLYFYWYRQILGQKVEFLVSFYNNEISEKSEIFDDQFSVERPDGSNFTLKIRSTKLEDSAMYFCASSEGLQETQYFGPGTRLLVL.

This clone was found once. The V and J genes are TRBV18 and TRBJ1-4; D is perhaps TRBD1 (5 bases). Germline V lookup: CDR1 KGHSH, CDR2 LQKENI. Trimming stripped 2 bases from V and 10 bases from J, with 17 bases between. The CDR3 is 15 amino acids. Written as DNA, the CDR3 is TGTGCCAGCTCACCATCCGGCAGGGACTCCCGAAAACTGTTTTTT. Translated, it gives CASSPSGRDSRKLFF.

The V and J genes are TRBV6-2 or TRBV6-3 and TRBJ1-2; 7 bases fit TRBD1. This CDR3 is built from 15 residues. V shed 4 bases and J 4 bases; nucleotides not matched to a gene: 9. CDR1 is MNHEY and CDR2 is SVGEGT in the germline V gene. The CDR3 region is CASSLTGQAGYGYTF. The CDR3, as DNA: TGTGCCAGCAGTTTGACCGGACAGGCGGGCTATGGCTACACCTTC.

The chain recombines TRBV11-2 with TRBJ2-1; TRBD2 matches 7 bases. This CDR3 is built from 18 residues. V gave up 2 bases and J gave up 3 bases; unmatched junction bases: 13. Germline V gives CDR1 SGHAT, CDR2 FQNNGV. The CDR3 reads CASSLYPSRAGDYNEQFF. CDR3 nucleotide sequence: TGTGCCAGCAGCTTATACCCCTCACGGGCGGGAGACTACAATGAGCAGTTCTTC.